The rows below give T cell receptor beta chains drawn from one sample of a study of human T cells and chemical hapten exposure. TCRdb reprocessed the RACE reads with MiXCR, giving one entry per CDR3 protein. This table holds tens of thousands of distinct CDR3 sequences, roughly a tenth found once. The sample was whole blood, taken in connection with sensitization to the hapten diphenylcyclopropenone (DPC). These receptors all stem from a man aged 35-49 years with alopecia areata. Some clones in this sample may be carry-over from other donors' samples. Both conserved end residues are part of each CDR3. The order of the fields is clone size, D gene, V gene, J gene, CDR3 protein, CDR3 DNA. A D gene is named only where the DNA matches it firmly. Clone size, where shown, is once, few, many, or a class for clones that have expanded.

>-|-|TRBV12-3/TRBV12-4|TRBJ2-1
CASSLRVDEQFF
TGTGCCAGCAGTTTAAGGGTCGATGAGCAGTTCTTC
>-|-|TRBV20-1|TRBJ1-6
CSASGDYSNSPLHF
TGCAGTGCTAGTGGTGATTACAGTAATTCACCCCTCCACTTT
>many|-|TRBV20-1|TRBJ2-4
CSATAGIPTSAKNIQYF
TGCAGTGCCACGGCCGGTATACCTACCTCAGCCAAAAACATTCAGTACTTC
>many|TRBD1|TRBV27|TRBJ1-1
CASSLGSTGDAAFF
TGTGCCAGCAGTTTAGGGTCCACAGGGGACGCAGCTTTCTTT
>-|TRBD1|TRBV3-1|TRBJ1-2
CASSHGTDGYTF
TGTGCCAGCAGCCATGGGACAGACGGCTACACCTTC
>few|TRBD2|TRBV27|TRBJ2-1
CASSPGTSGRPLWNEQFF
TGTGCCAGCAGTCCCGGGACTAGCGGGAGGCCGCTGTGGAATGAGCAGTTCTTC
>-|-|TRBV10-3|TRBJ2-1
CAISESNAGTNEQFF
TGTGCCATCAGTGAGTCGAATGCCGGGACTAATGAGCAGTTCTTC
>many|TRBD1|TRBV13|TRBJ2-2
CASSQPRDRGRGAGELFF
TGTGCCAGCAGCCAACCCCGGGACAGGGGAAGAGGTGCCGGGGAGCTGTTTTTT
>many|-|TRBV6-1|TRBJ1-2
CASREAGLYGYTF
TGTGCCAGCAGGGAGGCAGGCCTCTATGGCTACACCTTC
>many|-|TRBV3-1|TRBJ1-1
CASSHPQGNTEAFF
TGTGCCAGCAGCCACCCCCAGGGAAACACTGAAGCTTTCTTT
>-|-|TRBV7-9|TRBJ1-2
CASSLSLLGPHGYTF
TGTGCCAGCAGCTTATCGTTATTGGGGCCTCATGGCTACACCTTC
>few|TRBD1|TRBV7-2|TRBJ2-7
CASSLIPWDRNSYEQYF
TGTGCCAGCAGCTTAATTCCGTGGGACAGGAACTCCTACGAGCAGTACTTC
>few|-|TRBV12-5|TRBJ2-2
CASGSGRNTGELFF
TGTGCTAGTGGCTCCGGGAGGAACACCGGGGAGCTGTTTTTT
>many|-|TRBV24-1|TRBJ2-1
CATRAPRRNEQFF
TGTGCCACCAGAGCCCCCCGGAGGAATGAGCAGTTCTTC
>few|TRBD2|TRBV6-2/TRBV6-3|TRBJ2-7
CASGPPGGYYEQYF
TGTGCCAGCGGGCCCCCGGGAGGGTACTACGAGCAGTACTTC
>-|-|TRBV20-1|TRBJ2-7
CSARRGSYEQYF
TGCAGTGCCCGGAGGGGCTCCTACGAGCAGTACTTC
>many|TRBD2|TRBV7-8|TRBJ2-4
CASSLKTLADDLAKNIQYF
TGTGCCAGCAGCTTAAAAACCCTAGCGGATGACCTAGCCAAAAACATTCAGTACTTC
>many|TRBD2|TRBV7-2|TRBJ2-5
CASSPPGLAGQETQYF
TGTGCCAGCAGCCCTCCGGGACTAGCGGGGCAAGAGACCCAGTACTTC
>few|-|TRBV6-1|TRBJ2-7
CASSVAGTYEQYF
TGTGCCAGCAGTGTTGCAGGGACCTACGAGCAGTACTTC
>many|-|TRBV12-3/TRBV12-4|TRBJ2-3
CASSTSTLHSHADTQYF
TGTGCCAGCAGCACTTCGACGCTTCACTCTCACGCGGATACGCAGTATTTT
>-|-|TRBV18|TRBJ2-7
CASSPQSSYEQYF
TGTGCCAGCTCACCACAGAGCTCCTACGAGCAGTACTTC
>-|-|TRBV12-3/TRBV12-4|TRBJ2-2
CASSLQLTGELFF
TGTGCCAGCAGCCTCCAGCTTACCGGGGAGCTGTTTTTT
>few|-|TRBV5-5|TRBJ1-5
CASSPSDFEPQHF
TGTGCCAGCAGCCCGTCGGATTTTGAGCCCCAGCATTTT
>-|-|TRBV4-1|TRBJ1-3
CASSQSAGNGNTIYF
TGCGCCAGCAGCCAATCAGCAGGGAATGGAAACACCATATATTTT
>many|TRBD1|TRBV20-1|TRBJ1-4
CSARDRKDRGDEKLFF
TGCAGTGCTAGAGATCGTAAAGACAGGGGAGATGAAAAACTGTTTTTT
>few|-|TRBV10-3|TRBJ2-1
CATTTANEQFF
TGTGCCACCACGACAGCCAATGAGCAGTTCTTC
>-|TRBD2|TRBV20-1|TRBJ2-2
CSAFTLAGGPVRELFF
TGCAGTGCTTTCACTCTAGCGGGAGGTCCCGTTAGGGAGCTGTTTTTT
>-|-|TRBV11-1|TRBJ2-7
CASSLAGTSGEQYF
TGTGCCAGCAGCTTGGCAGGCACCTCGGGCGAGCAGTACTTC
>-|TRBD1|TRBV28|TRBJ2-7
CASSHYGTGNYEQYF
TGTGCCAGCAGTCACTACGGGACAGGAAACTACGAGCAGTACTTC
>many|-|TRBV11-3|TRBJ1-2
CASSLWRGSFNYGYTF
TGTGCCAGCAGCTTATGGCGGGGCAGCTTTAACTATGGCTACACCTTC
>few|-|TRBV5-8|TRBJ2-7
CASSLGGFEQYF
TGTGCCAGCAGCTTGGGAGGCTTCGAGCAGTACTTC
>many|TRBD2|TRBV29-1|TRBJ2-1
CSGATGTSGRSKEQFF
TGCAGCGGCGCTACCGGGACTAGCGGGAGGTCAAAGGAGCAGTTCTTC
>many|-|TRBV7-9|TRBJ2-4
CASSSEGLRDIQYF
TGTGCCAGCAGCTCCGAGGGCCTGAGGGACATTCAGTACTTC
>many|TRBD2|TRBV7-3|TRBJ2-1
CASSPGLAYNEQFF
TGTGCCAGCAGCCCGGGACTAGCCTACAATGAGCAGTTCTTC
>few|-|TRBV18|TRBJ1-5
CASSPTQGGGNQPQHF
TGTGCCAGCTCACCAACGCAAGGAGGGGGCAATCAGCCCCAGCATTTT
>many|-|TRBV28|TRBJ2-7
CASSDMGRAGEQYF
TGTGCCAGCAGTGACATGGGCAGGGCGGGGGAGCAGTACTTC
>-|TRBD2|TRBV3-1|TRBJ2-2
CASSQESRLAGVSGELFF
TGTGCCAGCAGCCAAGAATCCCGACTAGCGGGAGTCTCCGGGGAGCTGTTTTTT
>few|-|TRBV28|TRBJ2-1
CASSVQQALSYNEQFF
TGTGCCAGCAGCGTACAGCAGGCCTTATCCTACAATGAGCAGTTCTTC
>many|TRBD2|TRBV4-3|TRBJ2-7
CASSQDYPGGSSYEQYF
TGCGCCAGCAGCCAAGATTACCCGGGAGGGAGCTCCTACGAGCAGTACTTC
>-|TRBD1|TRBV2|TRBJ2-2
CASSVDRGRHTGELFF
TGTGCCAGCAGCGTCGACAGGGGGAGACACACCGGGGAGCTGTTTTTT
>few|-|TRBV27|TRBJ2-7
CASSYTSPSYEQYF
TGTGCCAGCAGTTATACTAGTCCATCCTACGAGCAGTACTTC
>many|TRBD2|TRBV7-9|TRBJ2-7
CASSLITSGGYEQYF
TGTGCCAGCAGCTTAATAACTAGCGGGGGATACGAGCAGTACTTC
>many|TRBD1|TRBV29-1|TRBJ1-2
CSVGRQGNNYGYTF
TGCAGCGTTGGGAGACAGGGAAATAACTATGGCTACACCTTC
>-|TRBD1|TRBV6-5|TRBJ1-1
CASRSGTGGVAFF
TGTGCCAGCCGGTCCGGGACAGGGGGCGTCGCTTTCTTT
>-|-|TRBV11-3|TRBJ2-1
CASSPDGSSYNEQFF
TGTGCCAGCAGCCCGGACGGCAGCTCCTACAATGAGCAGTTCTTC
>many|-|TRBV12-3/TRBV12-4|TRBJ2-3
CASSHGPKIRTDTQYF
TGTGCCAGCAGTCACGGGCCTAAGATTCGCACAGATACGCAGTATTTT
>-|-|TRBV20-1|TRBJ2-5
CSASPAEGEETQYF
TGCAGTGCTAGTCCCGCGGAGGGGGAAGAGACCCAGTACTTC
>few|-|TRBV7-9|TRBJ2-5
CASSFIESETQYF
TGTGCCAGCAGCTTTATCGAGTCAGAGACCCAGTACTTC
>few|-|TRBV7-9|TRBJ1-1
CASSVSGGTEAFF
TGTGCCAGCAGCGTCAGTGGGGGGACTGAAGCTTTCTTT
>few|-|TRBV12-3/TRBV12-4|TRBJ2-1
CASSLVGGASVYNEQFF
TGTGCCAGCAGTTTAGTTGGGGGGGCTAGCGTCTACAATGAGCAGTTCTTC
>few|-|TRBV11-1|TRBJ2-6
CASSLGATGANVLTF
TGTGCCAGCAGCTTGGGGGCGACTGGGGCCAACGTCCTGACTTTC
>many|-|TRBV20-1|TRBJ1-1
CSARVSETEAFF
TGCAGTGCTAGAGTTTCGGAGACTGAAGCTTTCTTT
>-|TRBD1|TRBV29-1|TRBJ2-4
CSVEGTGGINIQYF
TGCAGCGTTGAAGGGACAGGGGGCATAAACATTCAGTACTTC
>many|TRBD2|TRBV7-2|TRBJ2-1
CASSPLPRGGPTRANEQFF
TGTGCCAGCAGCCCTCTCCCGCGGGGGGGGCCAACCCGGGCAAATGAGCAGTTCTTC
>few|-|TRBV28|TRBJ1-2
CASSSQGDGANYGYTF
TGTGCCAGCAGTTCCCAAGGGGACGGAGCTAACTATGGCTACACCTTC
>many|-|TRBV19|TRBJ2-4
CASSRDRQGIQYF
TGTGCCAGTAGTCGCGACAGGCAGGGGATTCAGTACTTC
>-|TRBD2|TRBV5-5|TRBJ2-7
CASSLRRERYEQYF
TGTGCCAGCAGCCTCCGGCGGGAGCGGTACGAGCAGTACTTC